This T cell receptor (beta chain) is drawn from a study of radiotherapy plus CTLA-4 blockade in lung cancer. Study-wide context: For 18% of patients, objective responses occurred, and about 30% had disease control. Regarding the study as a whole: Radiotherapy was combined with ipilimumab, and tumor-derived TCR clones then expanded in blood. Among reported predictors of response, early blood T cell clone dynamics with interferon-beta performed best.

Measured with immunoSEQ multiplex PCR; TCRdb has only the in-frame clones, and not every one. The table includes approximately 100,000 clones, 82% detected once. The CDR3 loop spans 12 amino acids. Germline-derived CDR1 and CDR2 are MNHEY and SVGAGI. V lost 5 bases to trimming and J lost 4 bases, with 8 bases between them. On this clone: Its matching antigen is unknown.

The clonotype was recovered from a human donor with non-small cell lung cancer who had a partial response to radiotherapy plus ipilimumab. The J gene is TRBJ1-1, the V gene TRBV6-5; D unclear. The sequencing here drew on peripheral blood, taken from a patient treated with radiotherapy plus ipilimumab. The CDR3 reads CASSVHGTEAFF. The CDR3 bases are TGTGCCAGCAGTGTACATGGCACTGAAGCTTTCTTT.